This T cell receptor (beta chain) was found in a study of T cells in Graves' hyperthyroidism and ophthalmopathy. Overall study: Specimen type is peripheral blood, collected at initial diagnosis prior to any treatment.

This clonotype appeared many times. What it binds is unknown. Diagnosing involved the use of clinical symptoms, serum thyroxine and TRAb, thyroid ultrasound and orbital computed tomography. PBMCs were collected from a 10 ml volume of fresh peripheral blood. Using RNA transcripts as the source, TCR beta CDR3 regions were amplified. The HTBI set primed first-round TCR CDR3 RT-PCR. MiXCR, run by TCRdb on the multiplex PCR reads, gives a single entry per CDR3 protein. Of a few hundred thousand distinct CDR3 sequences listed, around 14% are singletons. The germline CDR1 and CDR2 sequences are LGHDT and YNNKEL (reference sequence). V was pared by 4 bases and J by 0 bases, with 13 bases between. The CDR3 covers 16 residues. Study results and limitations: Blood also showed most of the thyroid clonotypes that were expanded above 0.001.

The rearrangement uses TRBV3-1 and TRBJ1-3; D is undetermined. Sequencing was performed on blood. The sequence was obtained from a woman aged 25 to 39 with Graves' hyperthyroidism. The CDR3 region is CASSPAAALSGNTIYF. In DNA form, the CDR3 reads TGTGCCAGCAGCCCAGCGGCAGCCCTCTCTGGAAACACCATATATTTT.